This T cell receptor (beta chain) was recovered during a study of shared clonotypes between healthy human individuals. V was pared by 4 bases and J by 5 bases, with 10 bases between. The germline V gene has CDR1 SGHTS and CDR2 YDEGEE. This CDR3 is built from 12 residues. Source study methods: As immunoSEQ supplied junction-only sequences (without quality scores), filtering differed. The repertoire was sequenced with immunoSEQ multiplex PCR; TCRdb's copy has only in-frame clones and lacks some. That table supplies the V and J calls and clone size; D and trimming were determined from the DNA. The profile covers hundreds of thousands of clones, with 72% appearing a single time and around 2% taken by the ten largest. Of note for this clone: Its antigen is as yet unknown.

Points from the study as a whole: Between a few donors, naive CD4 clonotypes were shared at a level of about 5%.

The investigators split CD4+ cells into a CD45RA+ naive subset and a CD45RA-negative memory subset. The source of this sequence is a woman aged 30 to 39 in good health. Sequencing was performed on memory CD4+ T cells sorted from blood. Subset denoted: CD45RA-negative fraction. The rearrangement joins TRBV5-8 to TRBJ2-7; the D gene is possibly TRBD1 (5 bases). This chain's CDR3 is CASSPGQDEQYF. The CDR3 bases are TGTGCCAGCAGCCCCGGACAAGACGAGCAGTACTTC.